This TCR beta chain originates from a study of control samples from healthy donors and cancer patients. Assay: immunoSEQ multiplex PCR; the TCRdb copy retains only in-frame clones and omits some. The sample records about 29,000 clones, about 90% being singletons. The CDR3 is 16 amino acids. J gave up 3 bases and V 3 bases, and 5 bases lay outside the gene matches. CDR1 is KGHSH and CDR2 is LQKENI in the germline V gene. The source material was formalin-fixed, paraffin-embedded tissue. This clonotype was obtained from a female donor with melanoma. The rearrangement joins TRBV18 to TRBJ2-1, with 10 bases identical to TRBD2. The CDR3 sequence: CASSPLLAGFYNEQFF. For the CDR3, the DNA is TGTGCCAGCTCACCCCTACTAGCGGGATTCTACAATGAGCAGTTCTTC.